The rows below give T cell receptor beta chains drawn from one sample of a study of T cell repertoires in cytomegalovirus infection. No antigen has been assigned to these receptors. Each CDR3 protein gets one entry after TCRdb re-called the reads with MiXCR. The sample carries roughly 180,000 distinct CDR3 sequences, approximately 21% recorded once. The sequencing here drew on CD8+ T cells from cultured PBMCs, taken from culture after CMV antigen stimulation. The receptor set was obtained from a human donor in good health (CMV status not recorded). Some clones in this sample may be carry-over from other donors' samples. Each CDR3 is given with its conserved first and last residue. Fields, in order: V gene, J gene, clone size, D gene, CDR3 DNA, CDR3 protein. A D gene is named only where the DNA matches it firmly. Not every row has a clone size; where given, it reads once, few, many or a size class.

v_gene: TRBV7-2
j_gene: TRBJ2-7
abundance: -
d_gene: -
CDR3nt: TGTGCCAGCTCTGGGTGGGGCCCCTACGAGCAGTACTTC
CDR3aa: CASSGWGPYEQYF

v_gene: TRBV6-2/TRBV6-3
j_gene: TRBJ2-1
abundance: -
d_gene: TRBD2
CDR3nt: TGTGCCAGCAGTTACTCCGCTAGCGGAGAATACAATGAGCAGTTCTTC
CDR3aa: CASSYSASGEYNEQFF

v_gene: TRBV7-2
j_gene: TRBJ1-5
abundance: few
d_gene: -
CDR3nt: TGTGCCAGCCTCCCATCAGTAGGCAATCAGCCCCAGCATTTT
CDR3aa: CASLPSVGNQPQHF

v_gene: TRBV7-7
j_gene: TRBJ2-5
abundance: few
d_gene: TRBD1
CDR3nt: TGTGCCAGCAGCTTAGGGTCCAGGGGGCACCAAGAGACCCAGTACTTC
CDR3aa: CASSLGSRGHQETQYF

v_gene: TRBV20-1
j_gene: TRBJ1-4
abundance: -
d_gene: TRBD1
CDR3nt: TGCAGTGCCAGACAGGGACTAAATGAAAAACTGTTTTTT
CDR3aa: CSARQGLNEKLFF

v_gene: TRBV5-6
j_gene: TRBJ1-4
abundance: -
d_gene: -
CDR3nt: TGTGCCAGCAGCTTGGGAGGGGAAGCCACGGAAAAACTGTTTTTT
CDR3aa: CASSLGGEATEKLFF

v_gene: TRBV4-1
j_gene: TRBJ1-1
abundance: -
d_gene: -
CDR3nt: TGCGCCAGCAGCCAATCTGACAGGATGAACACTGAAGCTTTCTTT
CDR3aa: CASSQSDRMNTEAFF

v_gene: TRBV7-2
j_gene: TRBJ2-1
abundance: few
d_gene: TRBD2
CDR3nt: TGTGCCAGCACCTTTAGCGGGGGGTCCTACAATGAGCAGTTCTTC
CDR3aa: CASTFSGGSYNEQFF

v_gene: TRBV9
j_gene: TRBJ2-3
abundance: once
d_gene: TRBD2
CDR3nt: TGTGCCAGCAGCGAGATTAGCGGGGGTCGGACAGATACGCAGTATTTT
CDR3aa: CASSEISGGRTDTQYF

v_gene: TRBV7-9
j_gene: TRBJ2-7
abundance: -
d_gene: -
CDR3nt: TGTGCCAGCAGCCCTCTCCTCTACGAGCAGTACTTC
CDR3aa: CASSPLLYEQYF

v_gene: TRBV18
j_gene: TRBJ2-1
abundance: once
d_gene: -
CDR3nt: TGTGCCAGCTCCGACCAGGGAGACAATGAGCAGTTCTTC
CDR3aa: CASSDQGDNEQFF

v_gene: TRBV6-2/TRBV6-3
j_gene: TRBJ2-7
abundance: -
d_gene: TRBD1
CDR3nt: TGTGCCAGTTGGTCCGGGACAGGGGGCCACGAGCAGTACTTC
CDR3aa: CASWSGTGGHEQYF

v_gene: TRBV4-2
j_gene: TRBJ2-1
abundance: -
d_gene: TRBD2
CDR3nt: TGTGCCAGCAGCCCCCAGGGGACTAGCGTAGACAATGAGCAGTTCTTC
CDR3aa: CASSPQGTSVDNEQFF

v_gene: TRBV13
j_gene: TRBJ1-3
abundance: -
d_gene: -
CDR3nt: TGTGCCAGCAGCCCAACTCGGACGGGCTCTGGAAACACCATATATTTT
CDR3aa: CASSPTRTGSGNTIYF

v_gene: TRBV12-3/TRBV12-4
j_gene: TRBJ2-7
abundance: -
d_gene: -
CDR3nt: TGTGCCAGCAGTTCGACAGAGCCAACCTACGAGCAGTACTTC
CDR3aa: CASSSTEPTYEQYF

v_gene: TRBV7-9
j_gene: TRBJ2-5
abundance: few
d_gene: -
CDR3nt: TGTGCCAGCAGCCCGCGAGACGGAGGGGGCGAAGAGACCCAGTACTTC
CDR3aa: CASSPRDGGGEETQYF

v_gene: TRBV7-9
j_gene: TRBJ1-4
abundance: few
d_gene: TRBD1
CDR3nt: TGTGCCAGCAGCACCCGGGACAGGGATGAAAAACTGTTTTTT
CDR3aa: CASSTRDRDEKLFF

v_gene: TRBV27
j_gene: TRBJ2-5
abundance: -
d_gene: TRBD1
CDR3nt: TGTGCCAGCAGCCCGATGGACAGGGGACAAGAGACCCAGTACTTC
CDR3aa: CASSPMDRGQETQYF

v_gene: TRBV10-3
j_gene: TRBJ1-5
abundance: -
d_gene: -
CDR3nt: TGTGCCATCAGTGAGACGTGGGATAGCAATCAGCCCCAGCATTTT
CDR3aa: CAISETWDSNQPQHF

v_gene: TRBV7-8
j_gene: TRBJ2-1
abundance: few
d_gene: TRBD2
CDR3nt: TGTGCCAGCAGCCCAGGACTAGCGGGGGGAACCTCCTACAATGAGCAGTTCTTC
CDR3aa: CASSPGLAGGTSYNEQFF

v_gene: TRBV7-6
j_gene: TRBJ2-5
abundance: -
d_gene: -
CDR3nt: TGTGCCAGCAGCTTTGTCCCCTCGGGGTACCAAGAGACCCAGTACTTC
CDR3aa: CASSFVPSGYQETQYF

v_gene: TRBV12-3/TRBV12-4
j_gene: TRBJ1-5
abundance: -
d_gene: TRBD1
CDR3nt: TGTGCCAGCAGTCCGGGACAGGGATATCAGCCCCAGCATTTT
CDR3aa: CASSPGQGYQPQHF

v_gene: TRBV4-3
j_gene: TRBJ2-7
abundance: few
d_gene: -
CDR3nt: TGCGCCAGCAGCCAAGAGCTCACAAACTACGAGCAGTACTTC
CDR3aa: CASSQELTNYEQYF

v_gene: TRBV4-2
j_gene: TRBJ1-4
abundance: -
d_gene: -
CDR3nt: TGTGCCAGCAGCCAAACACAGTCGGGGGCTAATGAAAAACTGTTTTTT
CDR3aa: CASSQTQSGANEKLFF

v_gene: TRBV7-9
j_gene: TRBJ2-7
abundance: -
d_gene: -
CDR3nt: TGTGCCAGCAGCTTAGTTACTCCCCCCGAGCAGTACTTC
CDR3aa: CASSLVTPPEQYF

v_gene: TRBV4-1
j_gene: TRBJ2-7
abundance: few
d_gene: -
CDR3nt: TGCGCCAGCAGCCAAAACATAATCGGGTACGAGCAGTACTTC
CDR3aa: CASSQNIIGYEQYF

v_gene: TRBV7-7
j_gene: TRBJ2-7
abundance: -
d_gene: TRBD1
CDR3nt: TGTGCCAGTTCGGACAGGGGGTCCTACGAGCAGTACTTC
CDR3aa: CASSDRGSYEQYF

v_gene: TRBV5-5
j_gene: TRBJ1-2
abundance: -
d_gene: -
CDR3nt: TGTGCCAGCAGCCACGACCGGTACTATGGCTACACCTTC
CDR3aa: CASSHDRYYGYTF

v_gene: TRBV12-3/TRBV12-4
j_gene: TRBJ2-7
abundance: -
d_gene: TRBD1
CDR3nt: TGTGCCAGCAGTACCACGGACAGGCCACTTCTCTACGAGCAGTACTTC
CDR3aa: CASSTTDRPLLYEQYF

v_gene: TRBV7-9
j_gene: TRBJ1-2
abundance: few
d_gene: -
CDR3nt: TGTGCCAGCAGCTTAGCGGACGGAGATGGCTACACCTTC
CDR3aa: CASSLADGDGYTF